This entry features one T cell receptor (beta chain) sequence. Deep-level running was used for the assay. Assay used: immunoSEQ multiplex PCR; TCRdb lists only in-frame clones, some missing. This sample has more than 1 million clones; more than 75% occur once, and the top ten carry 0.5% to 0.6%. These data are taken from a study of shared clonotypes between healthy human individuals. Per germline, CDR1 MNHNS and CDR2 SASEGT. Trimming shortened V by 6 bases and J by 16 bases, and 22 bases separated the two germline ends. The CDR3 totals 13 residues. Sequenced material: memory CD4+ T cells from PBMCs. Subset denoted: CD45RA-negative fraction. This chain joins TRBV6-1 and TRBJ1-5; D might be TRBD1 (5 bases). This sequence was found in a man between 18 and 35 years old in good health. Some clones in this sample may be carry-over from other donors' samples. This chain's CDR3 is CASRATGSGRSHF. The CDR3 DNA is TGTGCCAGCAGAGCAACAGGATCGGGGAGGTCCCATTTT.